The present T cell receptor beta chain was sequenced within a study of PD-L1 blockade in urothelial cancer. Time point: peripheral blood 6 weeks after treatment start. Urothelial carcinoma affected the patients, and it was locally advanced or metastatic. Produced via immunoSEQ multiplex PCR; TCRdb's table is partial and in-frame only. The sample consists of some 30,000 clones, 79% of them appearing once. Source: PBMCs, taken around atezolizumab (anti-PD-L1) treatment. The TCR was taken from a man between 70 and 80 years old with urothelial cancer.

Here the CDR3 reads CASSRPPTGRNYNEQFF. The CDR3 nucleotides read TGTGCCAGCAGCCGACCCCCGACAGGGAGAAACTACAATGAGCAGTTCTTC. This chain joins TRBV7-9 and TRBJ2-1, with 7 nucleotides matching TRBD1. J was trimmed by 3 bases and V by 5 bases; bases with no gene match: 13. Germline V gene sequence: CDR1 SEHNR, CDR2 FQNEAQ (reference sequence). The CDR3 is 17 amino acids. Full variable domain (outside the CDR3, taken from reference TRBV7-9 and TRBJ2-1): DTGVSQNPRHKITKRGQNVTFRCDPISEHNRLYWYRQTLGQGPEFLTYFQNEAQLEKSRLLSDRFSAERPKGSFSTLEIQRTEQGDSAMYLCASSRPPTGRNYNEQFFGPGTRLTVL.